This T cell receptor (beta chain) was profiled in a study of T cell repertoires in cytomegalovirus infection. At the level of the study: Use of recently identified HLA-C-restricted and well-studied HLA-B-restricted CMV epitopes was part of the study. The public TCR beta signatures pointed to both CMV infection and matching HLA type. Study-level findings and limits: HLA-C-restricted TCR beta clonotypes specific for CMV led the ex vivo response.

Using its own MiXCR run on the reads, TCRdb lists one record per CDR3 protein. The table lists a few hundred thousand distinct CDR3 sequences, roughly 42% of them singletons. This clonotype was detected only a few times. The antigen is undetermined. V was pared by 2 bases and J by 5 bases, with 20 bases between. There are 17 residues in the CDR3. Germline V lookup: CDR1 MNHNS, CDR2 SASEGT. The receptor comes from a human donor in good health (CMV status not recorded). Some clones in this sample may be carry-over from other donors' samples. The chain couples TRBV6-1 to TRBJ2-3; D uncertain. Sequencing used cultured PBMCs, obtained from culture after CMV antigen stimulation. The CDR3 coding sequence is TGTGCCAGCAGTGAAAGGGAACCCGGGCGCGGTGGAGATACGCAGTATTTT. Amino acid sequence: CASSEREPGRGGDTQYF.